This TCR beta chain originates from a study of T cell responses to AZD1222 COVID-19 vaccine. General study findings and limits: Of the AZD1222 recipients, only 6 or 7 were seropositive at baseline. After two AZD1222 doses, spike-specific TCR breadth and depth rose versus day 0. Females made up more of the donors, who were largely white British, and clonal diversity may have come out too low. At 160-218 and 743-854, vaccine-associated CD4 TCRs were dominant, and they spanned spike.

Some clones are missing from TCRdb's copy, which holds only in-frame ones; the method was immunoSEQ multiplex PCR. The sample lists about 160,000 clones; roughly 94% were seen once. On this clone: Antigen: not known.

With 2 bases removed from V and 4 bases from J, the gap between germline ends came to 14 bases. Germline CDR1 is LNHDA and CDR2 is SQIVND (reference sequence). The CDR3 extends over 15 amino acids. Specimen: peripheral blood, collected on day 0 of AZD1222 vaccination. The chain recombines TRBV19 with TRBJ1-2; D remains ambiguous. The sequence was collected from an adult in good health. As DNA, the CDR3 is TGTGCCAGTAGTATAACTGGGATAGCCCGCTATGGCTACACCTTC. This codes for CASSITGIARYGYTF.